The 10 T cell receptor beta chains below come from one sample, sequenced in a study of shared clonotypes between healthy human individuals. The protocol was immunoSEQ multiplex PCR, while the TCRdb copy is restricted to in-frame clones and leaves out a portion. The sample lists a few million clones; around 94% were seen once. The sample was naive CD4+ T cells sorted from blood. As for subset: CD45RA+ positively selected. All receptors derive from a man between 18 and 29 years old in good health.

The rearrangement uses TRBV25-1 and TRBJ1-1; no clear D. The CDR3 consists of 14 residues. V lost 3 bases to trimming and J lost 5 bases, with 13 bases between them. Germline loops: CDR1 MGHDK, CDR2 SYGVNS. For the CDR3, the DNA is TGTGCCAGCAGTGATGAGGCGTCTGTGACTGAAGCTTTCTTT. This gives the protein CASSDEASVTEAFF. The variable domain in full, with the rest retrieved from reference TRBV25-1 and TRBJ1-1, is EADIYQTPRYLVIGTGKKITLECSQTMGHDKMYWYQQDPGMELHLIHYSYGVNSTEKGDLSSESTVSRIRTEHFPLTLESARPSHTSQYLCASSDEASVTEAFFGQGTRLTVV.

The CDR3 reads CASSPSSGNVYEQYF. The CDR3 DNA is TGTGCCAGCAGCCCTTCTAGCGGGAACGTCTACGAGCAGTACTTC. V and J are TRBV7-2 and TRBJ2-7; 9 positions match TRBD2. The V and J ends lost 5 bases and 3 bases, in that order; junction bases with no gene match: 8. Per the germline V gene, CDR1 is SGHTA and CDR2 is FQGNSA. The CDR3 is made up of 15 amino acids.

This chain joins TRBV6-4 and TRBJ2-2; D remains unclear. Germline V CDR1 and CDR2: MRHNA, SNTAGT. The CDR3 length is 14 residues. Trimming took off 4 bases at V and 4 bases at J, with 10 bases between the two ends. CDR3 sequence: CASSASGSTGELFF. CDR3 coding DNA: TGTGCCAGCAGTGCATCAGGATCCACCGGGGAGCTGTTTTTT.

The CDR3 spells CASNTQRGSNEKLFF. CDR3 DNA sequence: TGTGCCAGCAATACGCAGAGGGGTTCTAATGAAAAACTGTTTTTT. The chain links TRBV2 to TRBJ1-4; D possibly corresponds to TRBD1 (5 bases). V shed 7 bases and J shed 3 bases, with 15 bases lying between them. Germline V CDR1 and CDR2: SNHLY, FYNNEI. This CDR3 is built from 15 residues.

This clone has only one observation. The chain recombines TRBV9 with TRBJ2-5; maybe TRBD2 (6 bases). CDR1 SGDLS and CDR2 YYNGEE come from the germline V gene. With 3 bases removed from V and 1 base from J, the gap between germline ends came to 10 bases. The length of the CDR3 is 14 residues. CDR3 amino acids: CASSGGTPQETQYF. The DNA of the CDR3 is TGTGCCAGCAGCGGGGGGACTCCCCAAGAGACCCAGTACTTC.

The chain combines TRBV15 with TRBJ2-5, with 9 bases identical to TRBD2. Germline-derived CDR1 and CDR2 are LNHNV and YYDKDF (reference sequence). The CDR3 is 17 residues long. V gave up 0 bases and J gave up 5 bases; unmatched junction bases: 10. CDR3 in amino acids: CATSREAGGPGGETQYF. The CDR3 nucleotides are TGTGCCACCAGCAGAGAAGCGGGGGGCCCAGGGGGTGAGACCCAGTACTTC. Full variable domain (missing parts from reference TRBV15 and TRBJ2-5): DAMVIQNPRYQVTQFGKPVTLSCSQTLNHNVMYWYQQKSSQAPKLLFHYYDKDFNNEADTPDNFQSRRPNTSFCFLDIRSPGLGDTAMYLCATSREAGGPGGETQYFGPGTRLLVL.

The genes are TRBV30 and TRBJ2-7; D may be TRBD1 (6 bases). Trimming took off 2 bases at V and 6 bases at J, with 17 bases between the two ends. The CDR3 sequence is 14 residues long. CDR1 is GTSNPN, CDR2 SVGIG, per germline (reference sequence). The CDR3 region is CAWSNTGMGVEQYF. The DNA of the CDR3 is TGTGCCTGGAGTAATACAGGGATGGGAGTCGAGCAGTACTTC.

The CDR3 is CASSLRLAGGGGANVLTF. CDR3 DNA sequence: TGTGCCAGCAGCCTCAGACTAGCGGGAGGTGGTGGGGCCAACGTCCTGACTTTC. J is TRBJ2-6 and V is TRBV9; 13 bases fit TRBD2. CDR1 is SGDLS and CDR2 is YYNGEE in the germline V gene. The CDR3 runs 18 residues. V dropped 4 bases and J dropped 3; count of bases not matched to a gene: 7.

Concerning this clone: The same CDR3 arises from other DNA sequences in this sample as well. The V call is TRBV2, the J call TRBJ2-7, with D unresolved. CDR3 length equals 12 residues. The V gene's germline CDR1 is SNHLY and CDR2 FYNNEI. V was cut by 1 base and J by 3 bases, with 4 bases left in between. The CDR3 spells CASSEDLYEQYF. As DNA, the CDR3 is TGTGCCAGCAGTGAAGACCTCTACGAGCAGTACTTC.

This chain links TRBV5-1 with TRBJ2-3; 13 nucleotides line up with TRBD2. This CDR3 has 15 amino acids. The trim removed 4 bases at V and 5 bases at J, leaving 4 bases unmatched. Germline CDR1 and CDR2: SGHRS and YFSETQ. The CDR3 coding sequence is TGCGCCAGCAGCAACCGACTAGCGGGGGGAGATACGCAGTATTTT. It specifies CASSNRLAGGDTQYF.